This T cell receptor (beta chain) was identified during a study of post-analysis software for immune sequencing data. As for the study in general: Relapsing-remitting, secondary progressive and progressive-relapsing multiple sclerosis were all included among the disease courses. Study results and limitations: Comparison with controls showed significantly lower normalized Chao1 diversity in multiple sclerosis patients. When patients were compared with controls, four or five TRBV segments were more frequent, TRBV5-6, TRBV5-1 and TRBV20-1 among them.

CDR1 SEHNR and CDR2 FQNEAQ come from the germline V gene (reference sequence). This CDR3 has 14 residues. The trim removed 5 bases at V and 5 bases at J, leaving 8 bases unmatched. Carried by the TCR beta cDNA libraries were unique molecular identifiers. Each batch of roughly 0.9 to 10 million T cells produced some 450,000 cDNA molecules. TCRdb redid the calling of the PCR reads with MiXCR, one entry per CDR3 protein. The repertoire consists of hundreds of thousands of distinct CDR3 sequences, with 25% to 30% occurring once and the leading ten covering roughly 0.54%. In its sample, this clonotype was seen many times. Its antigen is undetermined.

The receptor was derived from a girl aged 5-17 years with multiple sclerosis. Material: blood. V and J are TRBV7-9 and TRBJ2-7; 8 bases align to TRBD1. The chain's CDR3 is CASSISTGVNEQYF. The CDR3 region has the DNA TGTGCCAGCAGCATCTCGACAGGGGTCAACGAGCAGTACTTC.